A single sample gave rise to the 32 T cell receptor beta chains below, sequenced in a study of T cells in Graves' hyperthyroidism and ophthalmopathy. From RNA transcripts, TCR beta CDR3 regions were amplified. When the TCR CDR3 underwent first-round RT-PCR, the HTBI primer set was used. TCRdb used MiXCR to reprocess the multiplex PCR reads, holding one entry per CDR3 protein. The data contain hundreds of thousands of distinct CDR3 sequences, about 45% of them singletons. Sequencing was done on a sample of peripheral blood or thyroid tissue (not recorded which). These receptor sequences come from a woman aged 18-29 years with Graves' hyperthyroidism.

This clonotype was picked up one time. J is TRBJ1-5 and V is TRBV7-8, with D maybe TRBD1 (6 bases). The CDR3 runs 15 residues. The germline gives CDR1 SGHVS, CDR2 FQNEAQ. V lost 7 bases to trimming and J lost 7 bases, with 20 bases between them. The CDR3 DNA follows: TGTGCCAGCAAACTTCAATCAGGGGAAGAGCAGCCCCAGCATTTT. Translating it yields CASKLQSGEEQPQHF.

As to this clonotype: One base away lies a much larger clone, so this may be a sequencing read error. The rearrangement links TRBV7-2 to TRBJ2-5; D gene uncertain. Germline CDR1 SGHTA, CDR2 FQGNSA. Deletions cut 4 bases from V and 5 bases from J, with 8 bases between. The CDR3 runs 12 residues. CDR3 DNA: TGTGCCAGCAGCTCCTCCCCCGAGACCCAGTACTTC. Its translation is CASSSSPETQYF.

With regard to this clonotype: At one end, the junction sequence differs from germline, possibly due to a read error. The chain uses TRBV20-1 and TRBJ1-2; possible D gene TRBD1, 5 bases. Germline V gives CDR1 DFQATT, CDR2 SNEGSKA (reference sequence). There are 12 residues in the CDR3. The CDR3 reads CSATGSADGHTF. The CDR3, as DNA: TGCAGTGCTACAGGGAGCGCAGATGGCCACACCTTC.

This clonotype was seen at least ten times. The CDR3 is CSSTPPAGQGETQYF. DNA of the CDR3: TGCAGCTCAACCCCCCCGGCAGGGCAGGGGGAGACCCAGTACTTC. V and J are TRBV29-1 and TRBJ2-5; TRBD1 might be the D (6 bases). Germline-derived CDR1 and CDR2 are SQVTM and ANQGSEA. The CDR3 is 15 residues long. The V end lost 8 bases, the J end lost 5 bases, and 24 bases lay between the germline ends.

This clonotype came up a few times. This sequence joins TRBV7-9 and TRBJ2-7, with D hard to call. Between the trimmed V and J ends, which lost 9 bases and 4 bases, there was a span of 19 bases. CDR1 and CDR2 (germline): SEHNR, FQNEAQ (reference sequence). There are 14 residues in the CDR3. The CDR3 DNA follows: TGTGCCAGTACACCACCCCCGGTCAATTACGAGCAGTACTTC. Translated, it gives CASTPPPVNYEQYF. Using reference TRBV7-9 and TRBJ2-7 for the parts outside the CDR3, the full variable domain is DTGVSQNPRHKITKRGQNVTFRCDPISEHNRLYWYRQTLGQGPEFLTYFQNEAQLEKSRLLSDRFSAERPKGSFSTLEIQRTEQGDSAMYLCASTPPPVNYEQYFGPGTRLTVT.

Comments on this clonotype: A read error may be the cause here, since a much bigger clone is one base away. The chain recombines TRBV7-3 with TRBJ1-6, with a weak D call TRBD1 (6 bases). Germline-derived CDR1 and CDR2 are SGHTA and FQGTGA. The CDR3 consists of 14 residues. The CDR3 DNA reads TGTGCCAGCAGCCAGAGGGGGAATAATTCACTCCTCCACTTT. Translated: CASSQRGNNSLLHF.

This chain links TRBV4-1 with TRBJ1-6; unclear D gene. V gave up 0 bases and J gave up 2 bases, with 11 bases separating them. The CDR3 runs to 17 residues. Per germline, CDR1 MGHRA and CDR2 YSYEKL. The CDR3 nucleotides read TGCGCCAGCAGCCAAGAGGGATGGGGAACCTATAATTCACCCCTCCACTTT. Translation: CASSQEGWGTYNSPLHF.

Only a few counts were recorded for this clonotype. V usage is TRBV12-3 or TRBV12-4 and J usage is TRBJ2-7; the match to TRBD2 covers 10 bases. The CDR3 runs 14 residues. V dropped 5 bases and J dropped 6; count of bases not matched to a gene: 7. The DNA of the CDR3 is TGTGCCAGCAGTACACTAGCGGGATCGGGCGAGCAGTACTTC. Protein sequence: CASSTLAGSGEQYF.

In regard to this clonotype: The junction differs from germline at one of its ends, possibly a read error. The rearrangement joins TRBV15 to TRBJ1-2, with 10 bases identical to TRBD1. This CDR3 region has 15 residues. The germline CDR1 and CDR2 sequences are LNHNV and YYDKDF (reference sequence). The CDR3 here is CATSREGQGNYGYTF. As DNA, the CDR3 is TGTGCCACCAGCCGAGAGGGACAGGGGAACTATGGCTACACCTTC.

This clonotype was detected many times. The junction departs from germline at one end; a sequencing error may be responsible. The rearrangement links TRBV2 to TRBJ1-4; maybe TRBD1 (6 bases). The germline CDR1 and CDR2 sequences are SNHLY and FYNNEI. The CDR3 runs to 15 residues. The CDR3 sequence: CASTEAGARGEKLFF. The CDR3 DNA reads TGTGCCAGCACTGAAGCAGGGGCGCGTGGTGAAAAACTGTTTTTT.

This rearrangement joins TRBV7-3 to TRBJ2-7; 8 bases match TRBD1. J lost 2 bases, V lost 11 bases, and 8 bases had no gene match. CDR3 length: 13 amino acids. Germline V gives CDR1 SGHTA, CDR2 FQGTGA. DNA for the CDR3: TGTGCCTGGACGGACAGGGTGCCCTACGAGCAGTACTTC. This codes for CAWTDRVPYEQYF. Combining the CDR3 with reference TRBV7-3 and TRBJ2-7 gives the whole variable domain GAGVSQTPSNKVTEKGKYVELRCDPISGHTALYWYRQSLGQGPEFLIYFQGTGAADDSGLPNDRFFAVRPEGSVSTLKIQRTERGDSAVYLCAWTDRVPYEQYFGPGTRLTVT.

The sample holds a few counts of this clonotype. The chain links TRBV5-4 to TRBJ1-4; 9 nucleotides agree with TRBD1. Germline lookup yields CDR1 SGHNT and CDR2 YYREEE (reference sequence). Losses at the gene ends were 1 base for V and 7 bases for J; bases not matched to a gene: 5. The CDR3 is 15 residues long. The CDR3 nucleotides read TGTGCCAGCAGCTTGCCTGGGACAGGGACTGAAAAACTGTTTTTT. Translation: CASSLPGTGTEKLFF.

This chain links TRBV10-3 with TRBJ1-1; TRBD1 matches 8 bases. Unmatched junction bases numbered 2, after V lost 4 bases and J lost 1 base. The CDR3 runs 14 residues. Germline loops: CDR1 ENHRY, CDR2 SYGVKD. The CDR3 DNA reads TGTGCCATCAGTGGGACAGGGCAGAACACTGAAGCTTTCTTT. This sequence encodes CAISGTGQNTEAFF.

The chain has TRBV7-8 and TRBJ2-7; 8 bases line up with TRBD1. The CDR3 spans 17 residues. Germline assignment: CDR1 SGHVS and CDR2 FQNEAQ. With V trimmed by 4 bases and J by 4 bases, 15 bases remained unmatched. CDR3 amino acids: CASSSEARDRGLYEQYF. In DNA, the CDR3 is TGTGCCAGCAGCTCAGAGGCTCGAGACAGGGGTCTTTACGAGCAGTACTTC. Complete variable domain (other parts from reference TRBV7-8 and TRBJ2-7): GAGVSQSPRYKVAKRGQDVALRCDPISGHVSLFWYQQALGQGPEFLTYFQNEAQLDKSGLPSDRFFAERPEGSVSTLKIQRTQQEDSAVYLCASSSEARDRGLYEQYFGPGTRLTVT.

For the CDR3, the DNA is TGTGCCAGCAGTCACTTACAGGGGCGCAGAGGTTTAAGAGGTGAAAAACTGTTTTTT. As protein: CASSHLQGRRGLRGEKLFF. This chain links TRBV2 with TRBJ1-4, with TRBD1 matching over 7 bases. The J segment lost 7 bases and the V segment lost 5 bases, leaving 22 bases of the junction unmatched. Germline V gene sequence: CDR1 SNHLY, CDR2 FYNNEI. CDR3 length equals 19 residues.

This clonotype was seen more than once but under ten times. The CDR3 sequence is CASSQDSGPPVYGYTF. The CDR3, as DNA: TGTGCCAGCAGCCAAGATAGTGGACCGCCCGTCTATGGCTACACCTTC. The chain couples TRBV7-9 to TRBJ1-2, with D hard to call. The ends were cut back, 5 bases at V and 4 bases at J, with 20 bases in the middle. There are 16 residues in the CDR3. CDR1 and CDR2 (germline): SEHNR, FQNEAQ (reference sequence).

This clonotype has at least ten counts. The rearrangement uses TRBV19 and TRBJ1-5; tentative D call: TRBD1 (5 bases). In germline, CDR1 is LNHDA, CDR2 SQIVND (reference sequence). V was clipped by 6 bases and J by 4 bases, with 16 bases between them. The CDR3 is made up of 15 amino acids. The CDR3 is CASSNRGYGNQPQHF. In DNA, the CDR3 is TGTGCCAGTAGCAATCGGGGGTATGGGAATCAGCCCCAGCATTTT.

At least ten counts were recorded for this clonotype. The J gene is TRBJ1-2, the V gene TRBV24-1; 7 bases line up with TRBD1. This CDR3 comprises 14 residues. Germline values: CDR1 KGHDR, CDR2 SFDVKD. J gave up 3 bases and V 6 bases, and 6 bases lay outside the gene matches. Here the CDR3 reads CATSPTGSHYGYTF. The CDR3 DNA is TGTGCCACCAGTCCGACAGGGTCCCACTATGGCTACACCTTC.

This chain uses TRBV2 with TRBJ1-4; D is ambiguous. CDR1 is SNHLY, CDR2 FYNNEI, per germline. Trimming shortened V by 4 bases and J by 7 bases, and 7 bases separated the two germline ends. This CDR3 region has 12 residues. Written as DNA, the CDR3 is TGTGCCAGCAGTGGAACGAGTGAAAAACTGTTTTTT. Protein: CASSGTSEKLFF.

The J gene is TRBJ1-3, the V gene TRBV12-3 or TRBV12-4; D is undetermined. The CDR3 spans 14 residues. Trimming removed 3 bases at V and 3 bases at J, with 9 bases between. Here the CDR3 reads CASSFPGRGNTIYF. In DNA, the CDR3 is TGTGCCAGCAGTTTTCCCGGACGTGGAAACACCATATATTTT.

This clonotype was seen only a few times. The chain couples TRBV7-8 to TRBJ2-7, with a weak D call TRBD2 (6 bases). The CDR3 is made up of 15 amino acids. V lost 5 bases and J 3 bases, leaving 17 bases between the germline ends. Per the germline V gene, CDR1 is SGHVS and CDR2 is FQNEAQ. In nucleotides, the CDR3 is TGTGCCAGCAGCGACCGGGGGACGTCGGACTACGAGCAGTACTTC. Its protein product is CASSDRGTSDYEQYF.

This chain connects TRBV6-1 to TRBJ1-4, with 8 bases aligning to TRBD1. The CDR3 is 15 residues long. V lost 6 bases to trimming and J lost 4 bases; unmatched junction nucleotides: 7. Germline loops: CDR1 MNHNS, CDR2 SASEGT. DNA of the CDR3: TGTGCCAGCAGCCGGAACAGGGGGTTTAATGAAAAACTGTTTTTT. This sequence encodes CASSRNRGFNEKLFF.

This clonotype was picked up many times. The chain is built from TRBV11-3 and TRBJ1-1, with D possibly matching TRBD1 (6 bases). In germline, CDR1 is SGHNT, CDR2 YENEEA. The ends were cut back, 5 bases at V and 3 bases at J, with 16 bases in the middle. CDR3 size: 15 residues. CDR3 region: CASSLQQGRDTEAFF. The CDR3 nucleotides read TGTGCCAGCAGCCTCCAACAGGGAAGGGACACTGAAGCTTTCTTT.

This clonotype has a single count. V is TRBV29-1 and J is TRBJ1-1; 8 bases are shared with TRBD1. The CDR3 covers 13 residues. Trimming removed 7 bases from V and 4 bases from J; junction bases left unmatched: 8. CDR1 and CDR2 (germline): SQVTM, ANQGSEA. CDR3 DNA: TGCAGCGATGGCACCGGGACAGGCACTGAAGCTTTCTTT. This codes for CSDGTGTGTEAFF.

This clonotype was recorded at least ten times. The chain couples TRBV19 to TRBJ1-6; weak D call: TRBD1 (6 bases). Trimming took off 7 bases at V and 9 bases at J, with 22 bases between the two ends. This CDR3 comprises 16 residues. Per the germline V gene, CDR1 is LNHDA and CDR2 is SQIVND (reference sequence). This chain's CDR3 is CASTVTGYGAGSPLHF. DNA of the CDR3: TGTGCCAGTACCGTGACAGGCTATGGGGCGGGTTCACCCCTCCACTTT. Full variable domain (missing parts from reference TRBV19 and TRBJ1-6): DGGITQSPKYLFRKEGQNVTLSCEQNLNHDAMYWYRQDPGQGLRLIYYSQIVNDFQKGDIAEGYSVSREKKESFPLTVTSAQKNPTAFYLCASTVTGYGAGSPLHFGNGTRLTVT.

In the case of this clonotype: No conserved phenylalanine or tryptophan ends this CDR3, so it is likely a read error. This rearrangement joins TRBV29-1 to TRBJ1-1; unclear D gene. Trimming pared 5 bases from V and 1 base from J, leaving 8 bases between. CDR1 and CDR2 (germline): SQVTM, ANQGSEA. This CDR3 contains 12 residues. CDR3 protein: CSVSRRNTEAFS. For the CDR3, the DNA is TGCAGCGTTTCAAGGAGGAACACTGAAGCTTTCTCT.

Details on this clonotype: A much more abundant neighbour one base away suggests this may be a read error. The gene calls are TRBV5-1 and TRBJ1-2; 7 nucleotides line up with TRBD1. This CDR3 has 13 amino acids. V lost 6 bases to trimming and J lost 6 bases; unmatched junction nucleotides: 8. Germline CDR1 is SGHRS and CDR2 is YFSETQ. The CDR3 is CASTYRGRDGYTF. As DNA, the CDR3 is TGCGCCAGCACCTACAGGGGCCGGGATGGCTACACCTTC.

On this clonotype: The CDR3 does not close with the conserved phenylalanine or tryptophan, likely indicating a read error. The V gene is TRBV10-2, the J gene TRBJ1-1; D unclear. From germline, CDR1 is WSHSY and CDR2 SAAADI. CDR3 size: 13 residues. This chain's CDR3 is CTSSEPLDTEAFL. CDR3 in DNA: TGCACCAGCAGTGAACCCCTCGATACTGAAGCTTTCCTT.

The CDR3 region has the DNA TGTGCCAGCAGCTCAACAGATCTCACTGAAGCTTTCTTT. This gives the protein CASSSTDLTEAFF. This chain links TRBV7-8 with TRBJ1-1; no definite D call. The length of the CDR3 is 13 residues. The V gene lost 4 bases and the J gene lost 4 bases, with 10 bases spanning the gap. Germline lookup yields CDR1 SGHVS and CDR2 FQNEAQ.

This clonotype was counted a few times. J is TRBJ1-2 and V is TRBV14; no clear D. Germline CDR1 SGHDN, CDR2 FVKESK. V shed 0 bases and J shed 2 bases, with 10 bases lying between them. The length of the CDR3 is 15 residues. CDR3 bases: TGTGCCAGCAGCCAAGAAGCTAAAAGGAACTATGGCTACACCTTC. Translation gives CASSQEAKRNYGYTF.

The chain combines TRBV2 with TRBJ2-5; possible D gene TRBD2, 6 bases. Germline V CDR1 and CDR2: SNHLY, FYNNEI. The ends were cut back, 3 bases at V and 3 bases at J, with 11 bases in the middle. This CDR3 contains 14 residues. CDR3 bases: TGTGCCAGCAGTGAGGGGACTGTAGAAGAGACCCAGTACTTC. This sequence encodes CASSEGTVEETQYF.

The chain couples TRBV7-2 to TRBJ1-2, with 10 bases identical to TRBD1. Germline CDR1 reads SGHTA; CDR2 reads FQGNSA. The length of the CDR3 is 16 residues. Germline trimming cut 5 bases from V and 3 bases from J; bases unmatched to any gene: 9. In DNA form, the CDR3 reads TGTGCCAGCAGCCAATCAACCGGGACAGGGGACTATGGCTACACCTTC. It is translated as CASSQSTGTGDYGYTF.